Listed below are T cell receptor beta chains from one sample, sequenced in a study of T cell responses to AZD1222 COVID-19 vaccine. The method was immunoSEQ multiplex PCR; TCRdb's version includes in-frame clones alone and lacks a portion of them. Among roughly 55,000 clones listed, about 85% were seen once. The sequencing here drew on peripheral blood, taken on day 0 of AZD1222 vaccination. The origin of the receptors is an adult in good health. The CDR3 runs from the conserved cysteine through the conserved F or W. D genes are given only for firm matches. Size is stated for part of the rows, as once, few or many counts, or as a class when the clone is expanded.

abundance	d_gene	v_gene	j_gene	CDR3aa	CDR3nt
.	TRBD2	TRBV15	TRBJ2-3	CATSRDGAGGPTDTQYF	TGTGCCACCAGCAGAGATGGGGCGGGGGGGCCGACAGATACGCAGTATTTT
.	TRBD1	TRBV7-9	TRBJ2-7	CASPGQGDGEQYF	TGTGCCAGCCCAGGACAGGGGGACGGGGAGCAGTACTTC
few	.	TRBV6-2/TRBV6-3	TRBJ2-1	CASSQEQQVYNEQFF	TGTGCCAGCAGTCAGGAACAACAGGTCTACAATGAGCAGTTCTTC
once	.	TRBV18	TRBJ1-1	CASSPTGGTEAFF	TGTGCCAGCTCACCTACAGGAGGCACTGAAGCTTTCTTT
.	TRBD2	TRBV3-1/TRBV3-2	TRBJ2-1	CASSQWDYQYNEQFF	TGTGCCAGCAGCCAATGGGACTACCAGTACAATGAGCAGTTCTTC
once	.	TRBV18	TRBJ1-3	CASSRESQGSSSGNTIYF	TGTGCCAGCTCACGGGAATCACAGGGCTCTTCCTCTGGAAACACCATATATTTT
.	TRBD1	TRBV19	TRBJ1-5	CASSLQLGGGFSQPQHF	TGTGCCAGTAGTCTACAACTAGGGGGCGGTTTCAGTCAGCCCCAGCATTTT
.	TRBD1	TRBV6-2/TRBV6-3	TRBJ1-5	CASSWTGASSNQPQHF	TGTGCCAGCAGTTGGACAGGGGCGAGTAGCAATCAGCCCCAGCATTTT
.	.	TRBV19	TRBJ1-6	CASGSSYNSPLHF	TGTGCCAGTGGCAGCTCCTATAATTCACCCCTCCACTTT
.	.	TRBV7-2	TRBJ1-4	CASSFYGNEKLFF	TGTGCCAGCAGCTTTTACGGGAATGAAAAACTGTTTTTT
.	.	TRBV15	TRBJ2-1	CATSPRREAGMQFF	TGTGCCACCAGCCCACGAAGGGAGGCAGGGATGCAGTTCTTC
.	TRBD1	TRBV5-4	TRBJ2-5	CASRDTGGRETQYF	TGTGCCAGCAGGGATACAGGGGGCCGGGAGACCCAGTACTTC
.	TRBD2	TRBV10-2	TRBJ2-1	CASKPGLAGFKQFF	TGCGCCAGCAAACCGGGACTAGCGGGGTTTAAGCAGTTCTTC
.	.	TRBV11-2	TRBJ1-3	CASSLGTGASGNTIYF	TGTGCCAGCAGCTTAGGTACCGGAGCATCTGGAAACACCATATATTTT
.	.	TRBV15	TRBJ2-7	CATSRGGSSYEQYF	TGTGCCACCAGCAGGGGCGGGTCCTCCTACGAGCAGTACTTC
.	.	TRBV4-3	TRBJ2-5	CASSQGTGETQYF	TGCGCCAGCAGCCAAGGGACTGGAGAGACCCAGTACTTC
.	TRBD1	TRBV5-1	TRBJ2-2	CASTPGQGAGELFF	TGCGCCAGCACCCCGGGACAGGGTGCCGGGGAGCTGTTTTTT
.	.	TRBV19	TRBJ1-5	CASSPEGARPQHF	TGTGCCAGTAGTCCGGAGGGAGCGAGGCCCCAGCATTTT
.	TRBD1	TRBV18	TRBJ2-7	CASSPPAGTGAWEQYF	TGTGCCAGCTCACCACCCGCCGGGACAGGGGCATGGGAGCAGTACTTC
.	.	TRBV10-3	TRBJ1-1	CAIRDLKRGTEAFF	TGTGCCATCCGAGACTTGAAGAGGGGCACTGAAGCTTTCTTT
.	TRBD2	TRBV10-3	TRBJ2-1	CAISPGLESYEQFF	TGTGCCATCAGTCCGGGACTAGAGTCGTATGAGCAGTTCTTC
.	.	TRBV3-1/TRBV3-2	TRBJ1-2	CASSQVPESGYTF	TGTGCCAGCAGCCAAGTCCCGGAGAGTGGCTACACCTTC
.	.	TRBV4-1	TRBJ2-1	CASSQAFYAGGSNEQFF	TGCGCCAGCAGCCAAGCCTTTTATGCAGGGGGGTCCAATGAGCAGTTCTTC
.	.	TRBV3-1/TRBV3-2	TRBJ1-6	CASSPGAGYSPLHF	TGTGCCAGCAGCCCCGGGGCAGGTTATTCACCCCTCCACTTT
.	.	TRBV29-1	TRBJ2-2	CSVTVRQGRNTGELFF	TGCAGCGTTACCGTCAGGCAGGGGAGGAACACCGGGGAGCTGTTTTTT
.	.	TRBV6-5	TRBJ1-2	CASSYGDGYTF	TGTGCCAGCAGTTACGGGGATGGCTACACCTTC
.	TRBD2	TRBV5-4	TRBJ2-5	CASSRGGEGRETQYF	TGTGCCAGCAGCCGGGGAGGGGAGGGGCGAGAGACCCAGTACTTC
.	.	TRBV12-3/TRBV12-4	TRBJ1-6	CASSYTPGTPLHF	TGTGCCAGCAGTTATACACCTGGGACACCCCTCCACTTT